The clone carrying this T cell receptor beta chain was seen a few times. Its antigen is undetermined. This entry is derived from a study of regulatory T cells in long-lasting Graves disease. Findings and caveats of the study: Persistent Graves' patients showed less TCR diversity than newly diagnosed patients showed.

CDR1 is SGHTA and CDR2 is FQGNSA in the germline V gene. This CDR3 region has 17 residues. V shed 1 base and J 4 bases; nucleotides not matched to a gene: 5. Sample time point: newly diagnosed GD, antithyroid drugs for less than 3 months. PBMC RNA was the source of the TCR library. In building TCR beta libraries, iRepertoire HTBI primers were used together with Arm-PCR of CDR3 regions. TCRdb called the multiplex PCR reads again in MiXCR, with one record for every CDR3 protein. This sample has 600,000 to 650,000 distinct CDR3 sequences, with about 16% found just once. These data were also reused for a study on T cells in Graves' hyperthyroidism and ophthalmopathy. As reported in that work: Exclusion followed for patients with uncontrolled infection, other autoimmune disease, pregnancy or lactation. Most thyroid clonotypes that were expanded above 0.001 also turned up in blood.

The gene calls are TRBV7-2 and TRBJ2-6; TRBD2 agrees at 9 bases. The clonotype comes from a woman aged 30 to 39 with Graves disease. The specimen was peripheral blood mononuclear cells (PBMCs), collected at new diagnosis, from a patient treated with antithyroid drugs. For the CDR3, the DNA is TGTGCCAGCAGCTTAGTCGGCGGGAGGGGCGGGGCCAACGTCCTGACTTTC. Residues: CASSLVGGRGGANVLTF.